Reported below is one T cell receptor (beta chain). The clone's antigen remains unknown. Base qualities were left out, and no much larger clone turns up one base away. These data originate in a study of Ad26.COV2.S vaccination and SARS-CoV-2 variants (dated by TCRdb to 2020 to 2022). Regarding the study in general: Vaccine-arm donors were drawn from COV1001, a multicentre, randomized, double-blind, placebo-controlled phase I-IIa trial of Ad26.COV2.S in healthy adults. Ad26.COV2.S was administered intramuscularly at 5 x 10^10 or 1 x 10^11 viral particles, either as a single shot or as two shots given 56 days apart. TCRbeta repertoire sequencing was used to assess the specificity and breadth of SARS-CoV-2-reactive T cell receptors after Ad26.COV2.S vaccination. The TCR-sequenced set comprised about 30 samples: around 20 Ad26.COV2.S vaccine recipients, 5 placebo recipients and 8 SARS-CoV-2 convalescent individuals. Trial participants were randomized into five groups of five, in which low-dose or high-dose Ad26.COV2.S was given once or twice, or placebo was given on both occasions. Investigators remained blinded to trial group allocation during experiments and outcome assessment.

General findings and caveats noted by the study authors: Vaccine and placebo recipients had similar non-spike TCR breadth, a finding consistent with the vaccine containing only spike. The authors noted that the TCR breadth and depth analyses may have underestimated total T cell responses. The study was not powered for comparison of responses between vaccine doses or regimens. After vaccination, spike-specific CD8+ and CD4+ T cell responses were reported to show substantial breadth. Ad26.COV2.S recipients had higher spike-specific TCR breadth than placebo recipients (P = 0.0014).

The immunoSEQ Assay was the method used to sequence TCRbeta CDR3 regions. After extraction, genomic DNA underwent amplification by bias-controlled multiplex PCR, followed by high-throughput sequencing. The published analysis was carried out like this. To quantify the absolute abundance of every unique TCRbeta CDR3 region, sequences were collapsed and filtered. T cell fraction was estimated by normalizing TCRbeta template counts to usable DNA, which was measured by amplifying reference genes present in all nucleated cells. Repertoire TCRs were annotated as SARS-CoV-2-specific by exact matching of V gene, CDR3 amino acid sequence and J gene to a known reactive TCR set. The reference SARS-CoV-2 TCR set came from MIRA and was filtered for enrichment in COVID-19-positive ImmuneCODE repertoires, removing public or cross-reactive TCRs. Using the MIRA antigens, annotated TCRs were further analysed by specific ORF or by position within an ORF. Breadth was defined as annotated unique rearrangements over total unique productive rearrangements; depth was the summed frequency of those rearrangements. Two-sided Wilcoxon rank-sum tests were applied when comparing TCR breadth between groups. Not all clones reach the TCRdb copy of this immuneACCESS table, which keeps in-frame sequences only. Checked studies attribute under half of the gap to unresolved V genes and leave the rest unexplained. V and J calls and clone size are copied from that table; D and trimming were computed from the DNA. For this sample there are 300,000 to 350,000 clones; around four fifths appear just once. In total, the top ten clones hold 2% to 2.5% of the sample.

This specimen's treatment or condition label, per the study, means: around 19 received Ad26.COV2.S at low or high dose, single or two shots; several received placebo; per-sample allocation not given. Repertoires of vaccine and placebo recipients were sequenced from samples collected on day 63 after the first injection. Between 29 July and 7 August 2020, Cohort 1b enrolled about 27 adults aged 18-55 years at one site in Boston, USA. Ad26.COV2.S was a replication-incompetent adenovirus type 26 vector that expressed a prefusion-stabilized SARS-CoV-2 spike protein derived from the original Wuhan strain. The material sequenced was peripheral blood, taken in a trial of Ad26.COV2.S vaccine versus placebo. This sequence originates from a person aged 18-65 years who received the Ad26.COV2.S COVID-19 vaccine or a placebo.

The DNA is TGTGCCACCCAACAGGGGGCATGGGAAAAACTGTTTTTT. Its protein reads: CATQQGAWEKLFF. The chain is assembled from TRBV28 and TRBJ1-4, with TRBD1 identical over 9 junction bases. CDR1 MDHEN and CDR2 SYDVKM are derived from the germline V gene. V loses 10 bases at its end and J loses 8 bases; junction bases beyond the gene matches: 8. Including cysteine and phenylalanine, the CDR3 has 13 amino acids. The retained sequence is limited to the CDR3, 39 bases, with the frame set at the first base.